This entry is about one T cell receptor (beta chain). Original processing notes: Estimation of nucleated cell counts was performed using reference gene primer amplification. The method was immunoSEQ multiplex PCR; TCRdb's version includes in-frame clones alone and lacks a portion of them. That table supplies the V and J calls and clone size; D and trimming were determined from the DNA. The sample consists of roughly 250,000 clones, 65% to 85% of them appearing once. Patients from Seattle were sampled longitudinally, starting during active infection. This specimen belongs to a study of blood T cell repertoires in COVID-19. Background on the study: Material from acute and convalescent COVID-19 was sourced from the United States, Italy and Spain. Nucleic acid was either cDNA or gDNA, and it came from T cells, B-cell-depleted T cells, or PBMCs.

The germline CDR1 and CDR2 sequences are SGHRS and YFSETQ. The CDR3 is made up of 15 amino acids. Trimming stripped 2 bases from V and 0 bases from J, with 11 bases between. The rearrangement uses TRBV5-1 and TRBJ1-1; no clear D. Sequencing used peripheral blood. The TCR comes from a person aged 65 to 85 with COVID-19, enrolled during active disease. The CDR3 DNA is TGCGCCAGCAGCTTTCTCGGAGGCTTGAACACTGAAGCTTTCTTT. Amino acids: CASSFLGGLNTEAFF.